These 19 T cell receptor beta chains were all obtained from the same sample, sequenced in a study of T cells in Graves' hyperthyroidism and ophthalmopathy. Authors of the study amplified TCR beta CDR3 regions from RNA transcripts. With the HTBI primer set, the TCR CDR3 went through a first round of RT-PCR. TCRdb called the multiplex PCR reads again in MiXCR, with one record for every CDR3 protein. The profile shows 300,000 to 450,000 distinct CDR3 sequences, around 16% of them singletons. Sequencing used blood. Receptors originate from a woman aged 18-35 years with Graves' hyperthyroidism that later progressed to Graves' ophthalmopathy.

This clonotype came up a few times. The chain carries TRBV9 and TRBJ2-2; D might be TRBD1 or TRBD2, each matching 5 bases. This CDR3 spans 15 amino acids. V was clipped by 0 bases and J by 6 bases, with 12 bases between them. Looked up from germline, CDR1 is SGDLS and CDR2 is YYNGEE. CDR3 loop: CASSVGARGPGELFF. CDR3 nucleotide sequence: TGTGCCAGCAGCGTAGGTGCGAGGGGCCCCGGGGAGCTGTTTTTT.

The J gene is TRBJ2-1, the V gene TRBV28; 11 bases align to TRBD1. After removal of 7 bases from V and 8 bases from J, the junction contained 22 bases not matched to a gene. Germline V gene data show CDR1 as MDHEN and CDR2 as SYDVKM. The CDR3 totals 19 residues. The CDR3 reads CASTPGQGGVSGSPHEQFF. In DNA, the CDR3 is TGTGCCAGCACCCCGGGACAGGGGGGGGTTAGCGGGAGTCCCCATGAGCAGTTCTTC.

This clonotype was counted ten times or more. The rearrangement uses TRBV11-2 and TRBJ2-1; 7 bases map to TRBD2. The CDR3 length is 15 residues. J gave up 5 bases and V 2 bases, and 6 bases lay outside the gene matches. CDR1 SGHAT and CDR2 FQNNGV come from the germline V gene. The CDR3 coding sequence is TGTGCCAGCAGCTTAATGGGGACTACCAACAATGAGCAGTTCTTC. Translated, it gives CASSLMGTTNNEQFF.

This clonotype was picked up many times. The DNA for the CDR3 is TGTGCCAGCAGCTTTGACAGGGGAGGCGGCTACACCTTC. Translating it yields CASSFDRGGGYTF. The gene calls are TRBV11-1 and TRBJ1-2, with 8 bases aligning to TRBD1. Germline CDR1 and CDR2: SGHAT and FQDESV (reference sequence). The ends lost 3 bases at V and 8 bases at J; junction bases unmatched: 5. This CDR3 spans 13 amino acids.

This rearrangement joins TRBV3-1 to TRBJ1-1; D remains unclear. The germline V gene has CDR1 LGHDT and CDR2 YNNKEL (reference sequence). V lost 7 bases to trimming and J lost 2 bases, with 14 bases between them. This CDR3 is built from 14 residues. The CDR3 bases are TGTGCCAGCACCTCCGGGCCGCAAAACACTGAAGCTTTCTTT. The encoded protein is CASTSGPQNTEAFF.

In its sample, this clonotype was seen many times. The chain carries TRBV6-2 or TRBV6-3 and TRBJ2-3, with 8 bases lining up with TRBD2. This CDR3 is 20 amino acids long. V lost 2 bases and J lost 4; bases outside the gene matches: 20. Germline V lookup: CDR1 MNHEY, CDR2 SVGEGT. The CDR3 DNA is TGTGCCAGCAGTTACCCCAGTGTGGTGGCGGGGGGATCTCACGCAGATACGCAGTATTTT. Protein product: CASSYPSVVAGGSHADTQYF.

This clonotype showed up many times. The chain recombines TRBV20-1 with TRBJ2-3; 10 nucleotides line up with TRBD1. Germline V CDR1 and CDR2: DFQATT, SNEGSKA (reference sequence). J was trimmed by 5 bases and V by 3 bases; bases with no gene match: 8. This CDR3 has 15 residues. CDR3 DNA: TGCAGTGCTAGCACTCCGGGACAGGGGATAGATACGCAGTATTTT. Encoded protein: CSASTPGQGIDTQYF.

This clonotype was counted ten times or more. The J gene is TRBJ2-1, the V gene TRBV11-3; D may be TRBD2 (6 bases). Germline lookup yields CDR1 SGHNT and CDR2 YENEEA. Trimming left V 1 base short and J 7 bases short, with 14 bases between. CDR3 size: 15 residues. CDR3 nucleotide sequence: TGTGCCAGCAGCTTAGGGGCGGGATCGGGGAATGAGCAGTTCTTC. This encodes CASSLGAGSGNEQFF.

This clonotype was seen many times. The gene calls are TRBV30 and TRBJ2-7, with 11 positions matching TRBD2. CDR3 size: 12 residues. The V gene's germline CDR1 is GTSNPN and CDR2 SVGIG (reference sequence). The trim removed 8 bases at V and 6 bases at J, leaving 6 bases unmatched. CDR3 nucleotides: TGTGCCGGGATAGGGACTAGCGGCGAGCAGTACTTC. Translating it yields CAGIGTSGEQYF.

This clonotype was recorded many times. The chain has TRBV28 and TRBJ1-3; D is unresolved. The CDR3 is made up of 14 amino acids. Trimming shortened V by 0 bases and J by 3 bases, and 6 bases separated the two germline ends. From germline, CDR1 is MDHEN and CDR2 SYDVKM. CDR3 sequence: CASSLWGNGNTIYF. The CDR3 region has the DNA TGTGCCAGCAGTTTATGGGGAAATGGAAACACCATATATTTT.

V gene TRBV6-1 combines with J gene TRBJ2-5; 8 nucleotides line up with TRBD2. The CDR3 is made up of 16 amino acids. V lost 6 bases and J lost 6; bases outside the gene matches: 15. From germline, CDR1 is MNHNS and CDR2 SASEGT. The CDR3 spells CASRGSIAGSVQTQYF. In nucleotides, the CDR3 is TGTGCCAGCAGAGGGTCAATAGCGGGATCGGTACAGACCCAGTACTTC.

This clonotype has more than one count but fewer than ten. This rearrangement joins TRBV4-1 to TRBJ1-3; no clear D. The CDR3 is made up of 17 amino acids. The germline CDR1 and CDR2 sequences are MGHRA and YSYEKL. With 0 bases removed from V and 0 bases from J, the gap between germline ends came to 12 bases. The CDR3 DNA sequence: TGCGCCAGCAGCCAAGATGTATTAGCGAGCTCTGGAAACACCATATATTTT. Translation: CASSQDVLASSGNTIYF.

This clonotype appeared many times. The V call is TRBV6-5, the J call TRBJ2-7; the match to TRBD1 covers 7 bases. The CDR3 is 16 amino acids. Germline V gene lookup returns CDR1 MNHEY and CDR2 SVGAGI. Trimming took 2 bases from V and 4 from J; bases not matched to a gene: 11. The CDR3 here is CASSYKGGQLAYEQYF. Written as DNA, the CDR3 is TGTGCCAGCAGTTACAAAGGGGGACAGTTGGCATACGAGCAGTACTTC.

In this sample, this clonotype turned up many times. The rearrangement joins TRBV20-1 to TRBJ2-1, with TRBD2 matching 9 bases. After removal of 5 bases from V and 2 bases from J, the junction contained 4 bases not matched to a gene. In germline, CDR1 is DFQATT, CDR2 SNEGSKA (reference sequence). The CDR3 spans 14 residues. CDR3 coding DNA: TGCAGTGCTCGGACTAGCGAGACCTACAATGAGCAGTTCTTC. Translating gives CSARTSETYNEQFF.

This clonotype was detected a few times. The V call is TRBV9, the J call TRBJ2-3; 8 nucleotides match TRBD2. Germline loops: CDR1 SGDLS, CDR2 YYNGEE. With 4 bases clipped from V and 6 bases from J, the junction kept 10 bases outside the gene matches. The CDR3 sequence is 15 residues long. The chain's CDR3 is CASSPASGGGDTQYF. The CDR3 bases are TGTGCCAGCAGCCCGGCGAGCGGGGGCGGGGATACGCAGTATTTT.

This clonotype was seen at least ten times. This chain connects TRBV24-1 to TRBJ2-3; 11 bases agree with TRBD1. The CDR3 runs to 18 residues. V lost 3 bases and J lost 2; bases outside the gene matches: 9. Germline V gene data show CDR1 as KGHDR and CDR2 as SFDVKD. The CDR3 sequence is CATSDAAGQGALTDTQYF. Here the CDR3 DNA reads TGTGCCACCAGTGATGCCGCCGGACAGGGGGCGCTCACAGATACGCAGTATTTT.

The sample holds many counts of this clonotype. The chain carries TRBV2 and TRBJ1-2, with D hard to call. There are 11 residues in the CDR3. Germline V gene sequence: CDR1 SNHLY, CDR2 FYNNEI. V dropped 9 bases and J dropped 4 bases, with 9 bases sitting between them. The DNA for the CDR3 is TGTGCCAGAGGGAAAAGCTATGGCTACACCTTC. It codes for CARGKSYGYTF.

This clonotype showed up many times. This chain links TRBV5-1 with TRBJ2-3; D is uncertain. The CDR3 totals 14 residues. CDR1 and CDR2 (germline): SGHRS, YFSETQ. Between the trimmed V and J ends, which lost 0 bases and 4 bases, there was a span of 9 bases. CDR3: CASSLGVRSDTQYF. The CDR3 DNA reads as TGCGCCAGCAGCTTGGGTGTCCGCTCAGATACGCAGTATTTT.

This clonotype was found many times. This rearrangement joins TRBV11-2 to TRBJ1-3; D is possibly TRBD1 (6 bases). Trimming shortened V by 3 bases and J by 4 bases, and 16 bases separated the two germline ends. Germline V CDR1 and CDR2: SGHAT, FQNNGV. This CDR3 has 16 amino acids. The CDR3 DNA follows: TGTGCCAGCAGCTTCAACAGGGAAGCGACCGGAAACACCATATATTTT. It yields the protein CASSFNREATGNTIYF.